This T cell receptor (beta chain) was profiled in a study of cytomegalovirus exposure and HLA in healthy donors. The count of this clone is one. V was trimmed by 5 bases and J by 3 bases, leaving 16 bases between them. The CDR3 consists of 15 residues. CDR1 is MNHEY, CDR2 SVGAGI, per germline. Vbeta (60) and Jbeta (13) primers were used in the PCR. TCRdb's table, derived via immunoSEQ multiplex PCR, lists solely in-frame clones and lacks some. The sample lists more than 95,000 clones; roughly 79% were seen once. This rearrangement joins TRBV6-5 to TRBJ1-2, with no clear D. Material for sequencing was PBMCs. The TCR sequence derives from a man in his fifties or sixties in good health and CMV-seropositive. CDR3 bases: TGTGCCAGCAGTGGCCGCCCCCAAGATTACTATGGCTACACCTTC. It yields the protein CASSGRPQDYYGYTF.